Listed here are 22 T cell receptor beta chains from one sample, sequenced in a study of OX40 agonist ivuxolimab in advanced cancers. The repertoire was sequenced with immunoSEQ multiplex PCR; TCRdb's copy has only in-frame clones and lacks some. The table records 70,000 to 80,000 clones, over 75% of them present only once. Sequenced here: CD4+ or CD8+ T cells sorted from blood, sampled in a trial of the OX40 agonist ivuxolimab. The receptors here all came from an adult with an advanced solid tumor such as melanoma, head and neck, liver or kidney cancer.

The chain employs TRBV18 and TRBJ1-5, with D perhaps TRBD1 (5 bases). V lost 3 bases and J lost 2, with 14 bases in between. The V gene's germline CDR1 is KGHSH and CDR2 LQKENI. This CDR3 is 16 amino acids long. The CDR3 nucleotides are TGTGCCAGCTCACCGATCTCGGGGGACGGCAATCAGCCCCAGCATTTT. Protein sequence: CASSPISGDGNQPQHF.

This sequence joins TRBV2 and TRBJ2-1, with TRBD1 identical over 8 bases. The CDR3 has 13 amino acids. Germline V gene sequence: CDR1 SNHLY, CDR2 FYNNEI. The V and J ends lost 8 bases and 8 bases, in that order; junction bases with no gene match: 8. CDR3 nucleotides: TGTGCCAGCGTCGAACCCAGGGGGCATGAGCAGTTCTTC. Translating gives CASVEPRGHEQFF.

The gene calls are TRBV6-1 and TRBJ2-1; D may be TRBD1 (6 bases). The V gene's germline CDR1 is MNHNS and CDR2 SASEGT. The CDR3 sequence is 15 residues long. The V end lost 5 bases, the J end lost 0 bases, and 11 bases lay between the germline ends. CDR3 bases: TGTGCCAGCAGTAGGGGGACCGACTCCTACAATGAGCAGTTCTTC. This codes for CASSRGTDSYNEQFF.

This chain joins TRBV15 and TRBJ2-1; weak D call: TRBD2 (6 bases). This CDR3 has 16 residues. CDR1 LNHNV and CDR2 YYDKDF come from the germline V gene (reference sequence). V dropped 2 bases and J dropped 3 bases, with 14 bases sitting between them. CDR3 DNA sequence: TGTGCCACCAGCAGAACCATTAGCGGAAACTACAATGAGCAGTTCTTC. This codes for CATSRTISGNYNEQFF.

The V call is TRBV11-2, the J call TRBJ2-3; 15 bases map to TRBD2. The CDR3 runs to 19 residues. CDR1 and CDR2 from the germline V gene are SGHAT and FQNNGV. J lost 5 bases, V lost 3 bases, and 12 bases had no gene match. CDR3 bases: TGTGCCAGCAGCTTCCCCGGACTAGCGGGAGGGCCTAGGAGAGATACGCAGTATTTT. Encoded protein: CASSFPGLAGGPRRDTQYF.

This clone was picked up one time. The chain uses TRBV27 and TRBJ2-1; 12 bases are a match to TRBD2. This CDR3 spans 15 amino acids. CDR1 is MNHEY and CDR2 is SMNVEV in the germline V gene (reference sequence). Trimming took 6 bases from V and 7 from J; bases not matched to a gene: 7. CDR3 region: CASRDLAGGRNEQFF. In nucleotides, the CDR3 is TGTGCCAGCAGGGACCTAGCGGGAGGGCGGAATGAGCAGTTCTTC.

This clone was picked up one time. This chain links TRBV5-4 with TRBJ2-5; 15 nucleotides match TRBD2. The CDR3 totals 17 residues. CDR1 and CDR2 from the germline V gene are SGHNT and YYREEE (reference sequence). V shed 3 bases, J shed 5 bases, and the junction held 8 bases outside the gene matches. The CDR3 here is CASSSGLAGGLGETQYF. CDR3 DNA: TGTGCCAGCAGCTCCGGACTAGCGGGAGGGCTGGGCGAGACCCAGTACTTC.

The V and J genes are TRBV6-5 and TRBJ2-1; D gene ambiguous. Trimming cost V 4 bases and J 7 bases, with 8 bases left between them. Germline CDR1 is MNHEY and CDR2 is SVGAGI. The CDR3 contains 12 residues. The CDR3: CASSSSTNEQFF. CDR3 sequence (DNA): TGTGCCAGCAGTTCAAGCACAAATGAGCAGTTCTTC.

In this sample, this clone turned up once. This sequence joins TRBV7-6 and TRBJ2-2; 7 nucleotides line up with TRBD1. Germline V lookup: CDR1 SGHVS, CDR2 FNYEAQ. This CDR3 has 18 amino acids. With V trimmed by 1 base and J by 5 bases, 13 bases remained unmatched. Written as DNA, the CDR3 is TGTGCCAGCAGCTTAGAGGGGACCGCGACAGGGATTACCGGGGAGCTGTTTTTT. Its translation: CASSLEGTATGITGELFF. The full variable domain, with the rest looked up from reference TRBV7-6 and TRBJ2-2, is GAGVSQSPRYKVTKRGQDVALRCDPISGHVSLYWYRQALGQGPEFLTYFNYEAQQDKSGLPNDRFSAERPEGSISTLTIQRTEQRDSAMYRCASSLEGTATGITGELFFGEGSRLTVL.

The rearrangement links TRBV18 to TRBJ2-3, with unresolved D. The CDR3 length is 15 residues. With 2 bases removed from V and 1 base from J, the gap between germline ends came to 10 bases. In germline, CDR1 is KGHSH, CDR2 LQKENI. For the CDR3, the DNA is TGTGCCAGCTCACCAACGGCTCAGGGCACAGATACGCAGTATTTT. Amino acids: CASSPTAQGTDTQYF.

This chain joins TRBV2 and TRBJ1-3; D unresolved. Germline V gene lookup returns CDR1 SNHLY and CDR2 FYNNEI. The CDR3 totals 11 residues. The V gene lost 1 base and the J gene lost 5 bases, with 0 bases spanning the gap. CDR3 in DNA: TGTGCCAGCAGTGAAGGAAACACCATATATTTT. It yields the protein CASSEGNTIYF.

The chain has TRBV9 and TRBJ2-7, with D perhaps TRBD2 (6 bases). The ends were cut back, 4 bases at V and 2 bases at J, with 19 bases in the middle. This CDR3 contains 16 residues. Germline CDR1 SGDLS, CDR2 YYNGEE. In DNA form, the CDR3 reads TGTGCCAGCAGCCGAGGAGGGGCGGGCCAAACCTACGAGCAGTACTTC. Translated: CASSRGGAGQTYEQYF. Complete variable domain (other parts from reference TRBV9 and TRBJ2-7): DSGVTQTPKHLITATGQRVTLRCSPRSGDLSVYWYQQSLDQGLQFLIQYYNGEERAKGNILERFSAQQFPDLHSELNLSSLELGDSALYFCASSRGGAGQTYEQYFGPGTRLTVT.

This clone appeared a single time. The chain has TRBV30 and TRBJ1-2; D unclear. This CDR3 is 12 amino acids long. Per germline, CDR1 GTSNPN and CDR2 SVGIG (reference sequence). V was trimmed by 2 bases and J by 8 bases, leaving 12 bases between them. CDR3 DNA: TGTGCCTGGAGTCCGACGCTAGCAGGCTACACCTTC. As protein: CAWSPTLAGYTF.

The rearrangement links TRBV4-2 to TRBJ1-5, with D possibly TRBD1 on 5 matching bases. Germline assignment: CDR1 LGHNA and CDR2 YNFKEQ. V was shortened by 0 bases and J by 7 bases, with 13 bases between the two germline ends. CDR3 length equals 15 residues. The CDR3 sequence is CASSQESGARQPQHF. The CDR3 nucleotides read TGTGCCAGCAGCCAAGAAAGTGGGGCGCGACAGCCCCAGCATTTT.

Here the CDR3 DNA reads TGTGCCAGCAGCCTCGACAGATCTGCGAAATTGAACACTGAAGCTTTCTTT. This sequence encodes CASSLDRSAKLNTEAFF. The chain uses TRBV11-2 and TRBJ1-1, with a weak D call TRBD1 (5 bases). The CDR3 runs 17 residues. Germline lookup yields CDR1 SGHAT and CDR2 FQNNGV. Trimming cost V 5 bases and J 0 bases, with 19 bases left between them.

V usage is TRBV19 and J usage is TRBJ1-2, with a possible D match to TRBD1 (6 bases). Germline V gives CDR1 LNHDA, CDR2 SQIVND (reference sequence). The CDR3 totals 18 residues. Trimming removed 1 base at V and 5 bases at J, with 23 bases between. CDR3 residues: CASSIVWTAQGTTYGYTF. In nucleotides, the CDR3 is TGTGCCAGTAGTATAGTTTGGACAGCGCAGGGGACTACGTATGGCTACACCTTC.

The chain is built from TRBV7-2 and TRBJ1-5; no firm D call. The CDR3 contains 15 residues. The germline CDR1 and CDR2 sequences are SGHTA and FQGNSA. V shed 1 base and J shed 2 bases, with 9 bases lying between them. CDR3 protein: CASSLGVAGNQPQHF. The CDR3 nucleotides are TGTGCCAGCAGCTTAGGTGTAGCTGGCAATCAGCCCCAGCATTTT.

V and J are TRBV10-3 and TRBJ2-6, with TRBD1 identical over 7 bases. This CDR3 is built from 17 residues. Germline lookup yields CDR1 ENHRY and CDR2 SYGVKD. J was trimmed by 2 bases and V by 5 bases; bases with no gene match: 9. CDR3 region: CAISSLQGSTGANVLTF. In DNA form, the CDR3 reads TGTGCCATCAGTTCCCTACAGGGGTCTACTGGGGCCAACGTCCTGACTTTC.

J is TRBJ1-3 and V is TRBV15, with a possible D match to TRBD1 (6 bases). The V end lost 3 bases, the J end lost 2 bases, and 14 bases lay between the germline ends. CDR1 and CDR2 from the germline V gene are LNHNV and YYDKDF (reference sequence). The length of the CDR3 is 16 residues. The CDR3 loop is CATSSGDTGAGNTIYF. In DNA, the CDR3 is TGTGCCACCAGCAGTGGGGACACTGGAGCTGGAAACACCATATATTTT. Full variable domain (rest looked up from reference TRBV15 and TRBJ1-3): DAMVIQNPRYQVTQFGKPVTLSCSQTLNHNVMYWYQQKSSQAPKLLFHYYDKDFNNEADTPDNFQSRRPNTSFCFLDIRSPGLGDTAMYLCATSSGDTGAGNTIYFGEGSWLTVV.

This clone was detected only a few times. The chain has TRBV7-8 and TRBJ1-5, with 9 bases aligning to TRBD1. V dropped 1 base and J dropped 6; count of bases not matched to a gene: 7. Germline CDR1 SGHVS, CDR2 FQNEAQ. This CDR3 has 16 residues. CDR3 sequence reads: CASSLDRTGAGQPQHF. As DNA, the CDR3 is TGTGCCAGCAGCTTAGATCGGACAGGGGCTGGTCAGCCCCAGCATTTT.

This chain connects TRBV19 to TRBJ1-5; the match to TRBD1 covers 7 bases. Germline V gives CDR1 LNHDA, CDR2 SQIVND (reference sequence). Trimming cost V 7 bases and J 6 bases; bases outside gene matches: 12. CDR3 size: 15 residues. CDR3 nucleotides: TGTGCCAGTACTCCAGTGAAGGGGGCGGCTCAGCCCCAGCATTTT. Protein product: CASTPVKGAAQPQHF.

The gene calls are TRBV7-9 and TRBJ2-6; weak D call: TRBD1 (5 bases). V lost 4 bases and J lost 0, with 10 bases in between. CDR3 length equals 16 residues. Germline V gene data show CDR1 as SEHNR and CDR2 as FQNEAQ (reference sequence). This chain's CDR3 is CASSSAGLSGANVLTF. The CDR3, as DNA: TGTGCCAGCAGCTCGGCAGGGCTCTCTGGGGCCAACGTCCTGACTTTC. Drawing the rest from reference TRBV7-9 and TRBJ2-6, the complete variable domain is DTGVSQNPRHKITKRGQNVTFRCDPISEHNRLYWYRQTLGQGPEFLTYFQNEAQLEKSRLLSDRFSAERPKGSFSTLEIQRTEQGDSAMYLCASSSAGLSGANVLTFGAGSRLTVL.